Presented here are 28 T cell receptor beta chains from one specimen sequenced in a study of T-cell memory formation after mild COVID-19. TCRdb itself ran the 5' RACE reads through MiXCR, one entry per CDR3 protein. Of about 210,000 distinct CDR3 sequences listed, more than 9% were seen once; the top ten hold 2.5% to 3.5%. The sample taken for sequencing was PBMCs or a T cell subset sorted from them (not recorded which). These receptors originate from a man aged 18 to 30 who had mild COVID-19 (a few samples of this study predate the infection). Cell type and time point are not known.

The chain recombines TRBV20-1 with TRBJ1-1; 7 bases match TRBD1. The CDR3 covers 14 residues. CDR1 and CDR2 from the germline V gene are DFQATT and SNEGSKA (reference sequence). With V trimmed by 3 bases and J by 4 bases, 8 bases remained unmatched. The CDR3 sequence is CSARGLTGVTEAFF. CDR3 in DNA: TGCAGTGCTAGGGGGTTAACAGGGGTCACTGAAGCTTTCTTT.

The chain carries TRBV10-2 and TRBJ2-4, with 7 bases fitting TRBD2. This CDR3 has 11 amino acids. J was trimmed by 7 bases and V by 9 bases; bases with no gene match: 3. Germline values: CDR1 WSHSY, CDR2 SAAADI. CDR3 loop: CASGLGNIQYF. For the CDR3, the DNA is TGCGCCAGTGGACTAGGGAACATTCAGTACTTC.

This clonotype was recorded a few times. This chain links TRBV24-1 with TRBJ2-5; D remains ambiguous. V lost 6 bases and J lost 0, with 13 bases in between. Germline V gene lookup returns CDR1 KGHDR and CDR2 SFDVKD. The CDR3 runs to 15 residues. CDR3 sequence reads: CATSPSDGYQETQYF. DNA of the CDR3: TGTGCCACCAGTCCCTCGGATGGTTACCAAGAGACCCAGTACTTC.

The rearrangement links TRBV21-1 to TRBJ1-5; the tabulated D call, TRBD1, remains unverified against the DNA. TRBV21-1 is reported as a pseudogene. The CDR3 spans 14 residues. CDR3 sequence reads: CAAGGQESNQPQHF. The CDR3 DNA follows: TGTGCCGCAGGGGGACAGGAATCTAATCAGCCCCAGCATTTT.

This clonotype was seen a handful of times. This chain uses TRBV9 with TRBJ2-7; a weak D match, TRBD2 (6 bases). The CDR3 covers 14 residues. Germline-derived CDR1 and CDR2 are SGDLS and YYNGEE. Trimming removed 3 bases at V and 0 bases at J, with 10 bases between. CDR3 DNA: TGTGCCAGCAGCGCGGACTACGCCTCCTACGAGCAGTACTTC. Its protein product is CASSADYASYEQYF.

The chain couples TRBV5-1 to TRBJ1-1; 11 bases match TRBD1. Germline CDR1 is SGHRS and CDR2 is YFSETQ. This CDR3 has 14 amino acids. The ends lost 4 bases at V and 6 bases at J; junction bases unmatched: 5. The CDR3 sequence: CASSDGQGAPEAFF. DNA of the CDR3: TGCGCCAGCAGCGATGGACAGGGGGCCCCTGAAGCTTTCTTT.

The table lists this clonotype with a few counts. The chain combines TRBV28 with TRBJ1-1; D gene unclear. Trimming pared 3 bases from V and 6 bases from J, leaving 11 bases between. This CDR3 has 13 residues. CDR1 is MDHEN and CDR2 is SYDVKM in the germline V gene. CDR3 sequence (DNA): TGTGCCAGCAGTTTGGGGATTCTCTCTGAAGCTTTCTTT. Protein: CASSLGILSEAFF.

This clonotype was seen at least ten times. This chain uses TRBV12-3 or TRBV12-4 with TRBJ2-2; no clear D gene. The CDR3 loop spans 15 amino acids. V dropped 3 bases and J dropped 1 base, with 9 bases sitting between them. CDR3 amino acids: CASSFLTGNTGELFF. The CDR3 DNA sequence: TGTGCCAGCAGTTTCCTGACGGGGAACACCGGGGAGCTGTTTTTT.

The chain has TRBV7-8 and TRBJ2-7; maybe TRBD1 (5 bases). V lost 0 bases and J lost 1, with 10 bases in between. The V gene's germline CDR1 is SGHVS and CDR2 FQNEAQ. The CDR3 length is 15 residues. CDR3: CASSLAGHGSYEQYV. CDR3 in DNA: TGTGCCAGCAGCTTAGCCGGACACGGGTCCTACGAGCAGTACGTC.

This clonotype was picked up a small number of times. The chain has TRBV7-2 and TRBJ1-6; D uncertain. V lost 1 base and J 8 bases, leaving 12 bases between the germline ends. There are 15 residues in the CDR3. Germline CDR1 is SGHTA and CDR2 is FQGNSA. CDR3 region: CASSLGSSRDSPLHF. The CDR3 bases are TGTGCCAGCAGCTTAGGATCTTCGAGGGATTCACCCCTCCACTTT.

Only a few counts were recorded for this clonotype. The V and J genes are TRBV4-1 and TRBJ2-3, with a tentative D call TRBD2 (5 bases). The CDR3 has 19 residues. The germline V gene has CDR1 MGHRA and CDR2 YSYEKL. Trimming removed 0 bases at V and 0 bases at J, with 19 bases between. The CDR3 DNA follows: TGCGCCAGCAGCCAAGACCCCTTCCGGGGATCCTCTAGCACAGATACGCAGTATTTT. Protein sequence: CASSQDPFRGSSSTDTQYF.

This clonotype was seen a handful of times. The rearrangement links TRBV12-3 or TRBV12-4 to TRBJ2-7, with D unresolved. The CDR3 extends over 14 amino acids. Trimming took 3 bases from V and 1 from J, leaving 10 bases between them. Written as DNA, the CDR3 is TGTGCCAGCAGTTTGATGGCGAATTCCTACGAGCAGTACTTC. It is translated as CASSLMANSYEQYF.

This clonotype turned up a few times. V is TRBV6-5 and J is TRBJ1-6; the match to TRBD1 covers 7 bases. With V trimmed by 4 bases and J by 14 bases, 11 bases remained unmatched. This CDR3 has 14 residues. From germline, CDR1 is MNHEY and CDR2 SVGAGI. CDR3 loop: CASSSHRGGRALHF. Here the CDR3 DNA reads TGTGCCAGCAGTTCCCACAGGGGTGGTAGAGCCCTCCACTTT.

This clonotype showed up many times. The chain links TRBV12-3 or TRBV12-4 to TRBJ2-7, with D tentatively TRBD1 or TRBD2 (5 bases each). The V and J ends lost 7 bases and 6 bases respectively, with 16 bases between them. This CDR3 has 13 amino acids. DNA for the CDR3: TGTGCCAGCACCCCGGGACGTTGGGGCGAGCAGTACTTC. This codes for CASTPGRWGEQYF.

This clonotype was counted only a few times. The chain employs TRBV5-1 and TRBJ1-6, with no clear D. Trimming left V 0 bases short and J 0 bases short, with 10 bases between. Germline V gene data show CDR1 as SGHRS and CDR2 as YFSETQ. The CDR3 runs 17 residues. The CDR3, as DNA: TGCGCCAGCAGCTTGGCAACGCTGAGCTCCTATAATTCACCCCTCCACTTT. Amino acids: CASSLATLSSYNSPLHF.

This clonotype was detected only a few times. The J gene is TRBJ1-1, the V gene TRBV7-6; D uncertain. The V end was cut by 5 bases, the J end by 6 bases, with 13 bases between. CDR1 and CDR2 from the germline V gene are SGHVS and FNYEAQ. CDR3 length: 13 amino acids. CDR3 loop: CASSPYRNAEAFF. CDR3 in DNA: TGTGCCAGCAGCCCCTACCGTAACGCTGAAGCTTTCTTT.

The rearrangement joins TRBV20-1 to TRBJ1-2; D gene unclear. The V end was cut by 5 bases, the J end by 8 bases, with 21 bases between. This CDR3 is 14 amino acids long. CDR1 is DFQATT, CDR2 SNEGSKA, per germline (reference sequence). CDR3 region: CSASIGGWGGGYTF. The CDR3 coding sequence is TGCAGTGCTTCCATTGGCGGATGGGGAGGCGGCTACACCTTC.

CDR3 sequence reads: CASSEGAGEGYGYTF. DNA of the CDR3: TGTGCCAGCAGTGAGGGGGCCGGTGAGGGCTATGGCTACACCTTC. The chain recombines TRBV6-4 with TRBJ1-2; tentatively, D is TRBD1 (6 bases). From germline, CDR1 is MRHNA and CDR2 SNTAGT. V was pared by 3 bases and J by 4 bases, with 15 bases between. This CDR3 is built from 15 residues.

A few counts support this clonotype. The chain has TRBV7-8 and TRBJ1-5, with TRBD1 matching 9 bases. Trimming at V came to 5 bases and at J to 3 bases, leaving 8 bases not matched to a gene. CDR3 length: 16 residues. Germline lookup yields CDR1 SGHVS and CDR2 FQNEAQ. The CDR3 coding sequence is TGTGCCAGCAGCGAAGGGGACAGGGTCCACAATCAGCCCCAGCATTTT. It translates to CASSEGDRVHNQPQHF.

The chain recombines TRBV5-6 with TRBJ2-3; TRBD2 is a possible D gene (5 bases). Trimming took off 6 bases at V and 1 base at J, with 6 bases between the two ends. Per the germline V gene, CDR1 is SGHDT and CDR2 is YYEEEE. CDR3 size: 12 residues. The CDR3 region is CASNGGTDTQYF. As DNA, the CDR3 is TGTGCCAGCAACGGGGGCACAGATACGCAGTATTTT.

The rearrangement uses TRBV6-5 and TRBJ2-1, with 9 bases aligning to TRBD1. Trimming took 6 bases from V and 5 from J; bases not matched to a gene: 11. Germline lookup yields CDR1 MNHEY and CDR2 SVGAGI. This CDR3 has 16 residues. Here the CDR3 reads CASSQLGQGPNNEQFF. Written as DNA, the CDR3 is TGTGCCAGCAGCCAACTCGGACAGGGGCCCAACAATGAGCAGTTCTTC.

This clonotype was observed a few times. The chain is built from TRBV11-2 and TRBJ2-5; D is uncertain. Per germline, CDR1 SGHAT and CDR2 FQNNGV. V lost 0 bases and J lost 1, with 6 bases in between. The CDR3 totals 14 residues. CDR3: CASSLDYSQETQYF. CDR3 DNA sequence: TGTGCCAGCAGCTTAGATTACAGCCAAGAGACCCAGTACTTC.

This clonotype was detected many times. This chain links TRBV20-1 with TRBJ2-4, with D possibly matching TRBD1 (5 bases). Trimming took off 1 base at V and 0 bases at J, with 10 bases between the two ends. This CDR3 comprises 15 residues. Germline CDR1 is DFQATT and CDR2 is SNEGSKA (reference sequence). The CDR3 DNA follows: TGCAGTGCTAGAGTCGACAGCTTAGCCAAAAACATTCAGTACTTC. This sequence encodes CSARVDSLAKNIQYF.

This chain uses TRBV20-1 with TRBJ2-5; D unclear. CDR3 length: 11 residues. Germline CDR1 DFQATT, CDR2 SNEGSKA (reference sequence). The DNA of the CDR3 is TGCAGCGCCCTAAGCCCAGAGACCCAGTACTTC. Amino acid sequence: CSALSPETQYF.

The CDR3 region is CASSLGHTDTQYF. CDR3 coding DNA: TGTGCCAGCAGTCTGGGTCACACAGATACGCAGTATTTT. This chain connects TRBV7-3 to TRBJ2-3; no clear D gene. The CDR3 is 13 residues long. CDR1 and CDR2 from the germline V gene are SGHTA and FQGTGA. V was trimmed by 6 bases and J by 2 bases, leaving 9 bases between them. The full variable domain, in which reference TRBV7-3 and TRBJ2-3 provide the parts outside the CDR3, is GAGVSQTPSNKVTEKGKYVELRCDPISGHTALYWYRQSLGQGPEFLIYFQGTGAADDSGLPNDRFFAVRPEGSVSTLKIQRTERGDSAVYLCASSLGHTDTQYFGPGTRLTVL.

Ten or more counts support this clonotype. V usage is TRBV7-9 and J usage is TRBJ1-1; D unresolved. The CDR3 is made up of 16 amino acids. V lost 4 bases and J 2 bases, leaving 17 bases between the germline ends. Germline CDR1 SEHNR, CDR2 FQNEAQ (reference sequence). In DNA, the CDR3 is TGTGCCAGCAGCTGGTGGGTTGGCGCTGTCAACACTGAAGCTTTCTTT. This translates into CASSWWVGAVNTEAFF.

The rearrangement uses TRBV11-3 and TRBJ2-4; D possibly matches TRBD1 or TRBD2 (5 bases each). V was cut by 5 bases and J by 6 bases, with 14 bases left in between. The CDR3 has 14 amino acids. Germline V lookup: CDR1 SGHNT, CDR2 YENEEA. CDR3 amino acids: CASSPGQGLNIQYF. The CDR3, as DNA: TGTGCCAGCAGCCCGGGGCAGGGCTTAAACATTCAGTACTTC.

CDR3 in DNA: TGCGCCAGCAGCTCCCTCGGGACAGGGGATCACAATGAGCAGTTCTTC. Translation: CASSSLGTGDHNEQFF. This chain links TRBV5-1 with TRBJ2-1; TRBD1 matches at 10 bases. The CDR3 has 16 amino acids. The V gene end was trimmed by 3 bases and the J gene end by 5 bases; junction bases not matched to a gene: 8. Germline V gene sequence: CDR1 SGHRS, CDR2 YFSETQ.